The clone carrying this T cell receptor (beta chain) came up many times. The antigen remains undetermined. The sample comes from a study of blood T cells in healthy people across ages. Study conclusions and caveats: The unknown donor CMV status may have confounded expanded clonotype changes.

It was with a sample-barcoded 5' primer and a J-beta primer mix that a second PCR of roughly 7 to 12 cycles was run. Every cDNA molecule carried a tag from a template-switch adaptor bearing 12 random nucleotides. TCRdb ran MiXCR on the 5' RACE reads and lists one entry per CDR3 protein. The sample consists of approximately 680,000 distinct CDR3 sequences, less than 40% of them appearing once. The germline gives CDR1 DFQATT, CDR2 SNEGSKA (reference sequence). The trim removed 3 bases at V and 5 bases at J, leaving 1 base unmatched. CDR3 length: 12 residues. This clonotype was obtained from a woman of 80 years or more in good health. What was sequenced was blood. The V and J genes are TRBV20-1 and TRBJ2-5, with 9 bases lining up with TRBD1. The CDR3 sequence is CSARTGGETQYF. The CDR3 DNA is TGCAGTGCTAGGACAGGGGGGGAGACCCAGTACTTC.